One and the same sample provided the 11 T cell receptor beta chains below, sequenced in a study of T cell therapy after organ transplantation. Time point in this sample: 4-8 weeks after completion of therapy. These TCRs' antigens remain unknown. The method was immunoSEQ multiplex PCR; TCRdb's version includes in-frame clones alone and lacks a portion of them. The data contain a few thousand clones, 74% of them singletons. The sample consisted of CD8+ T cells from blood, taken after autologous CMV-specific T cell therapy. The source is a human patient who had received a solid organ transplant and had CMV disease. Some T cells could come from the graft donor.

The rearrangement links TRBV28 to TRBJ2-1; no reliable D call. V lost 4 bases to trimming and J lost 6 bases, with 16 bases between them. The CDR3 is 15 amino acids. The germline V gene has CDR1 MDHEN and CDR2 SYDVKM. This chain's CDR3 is CASSYPESHANEQFF. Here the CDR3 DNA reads TGTGCCAGCAGTTATCCGGAATCCCATGCCAATGAGCAGTTCTTC.

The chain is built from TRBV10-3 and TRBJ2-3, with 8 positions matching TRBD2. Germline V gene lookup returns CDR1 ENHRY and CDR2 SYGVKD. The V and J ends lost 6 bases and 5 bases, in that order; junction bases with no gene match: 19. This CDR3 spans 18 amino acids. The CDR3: CAISQRRLSGRTEDTQYF. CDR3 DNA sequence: TGTGCCATCAGCCAACGCCGGCTAAGCGGGAGAACAGAAGATACGCAGTATTTT.

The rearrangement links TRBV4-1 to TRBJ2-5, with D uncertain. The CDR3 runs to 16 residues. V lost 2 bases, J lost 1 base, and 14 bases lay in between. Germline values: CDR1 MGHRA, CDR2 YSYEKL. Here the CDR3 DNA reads TGCGCCAGCAGCCAATCCCCGGGCCCCCTCCAAGAGACCCAGTACTTC. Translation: CASSQSPGPLQETQYF.

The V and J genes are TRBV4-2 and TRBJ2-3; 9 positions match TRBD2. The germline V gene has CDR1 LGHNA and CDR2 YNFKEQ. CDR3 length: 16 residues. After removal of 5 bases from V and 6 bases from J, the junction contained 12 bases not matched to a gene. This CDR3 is CASSTILAGIADTQYF. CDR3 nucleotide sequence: TGTGCCAGCAGCACCATACTAGCGGGTATAGCGGATACGCAGTATTTT.

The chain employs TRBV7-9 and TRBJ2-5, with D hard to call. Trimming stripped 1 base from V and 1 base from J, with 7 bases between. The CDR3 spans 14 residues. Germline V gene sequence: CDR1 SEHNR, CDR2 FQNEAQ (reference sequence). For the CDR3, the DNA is TGTGCCAGCAGCTTAGTGGAGCCCCAAGAGACCCAGTACTTC. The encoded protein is CASSLVEPQETQYF.

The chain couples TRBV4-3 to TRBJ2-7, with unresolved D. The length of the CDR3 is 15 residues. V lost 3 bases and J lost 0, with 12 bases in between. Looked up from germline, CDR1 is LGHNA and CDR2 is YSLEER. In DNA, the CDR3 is TGCGCCAGCAGCCAGCAAAGGACGGGCTCCTACGAGCAGTACTTC. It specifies CASSQQRTGSYEQYF.

CDR3 amino acids: CASSPGQPYEQYF. The CDR3 nucleotides are TGTGCCAGCAGCCCAGGGCAACCCTACGAGCAGTACTTC. This chain connects TRBV21-1 to TRBJ2-7; the table gives TRBD1 as D, unverified against the DNA. TRBV21-1 is described as a pseudogene. This CDR3 is built from 13 residues.

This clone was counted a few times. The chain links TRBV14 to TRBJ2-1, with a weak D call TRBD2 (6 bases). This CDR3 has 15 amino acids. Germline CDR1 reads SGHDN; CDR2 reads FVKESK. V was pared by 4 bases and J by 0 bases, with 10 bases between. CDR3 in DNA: TGTGCCAGCAGCCTAGGACTAAACTCCTACAATGAGCAGTTCTTC. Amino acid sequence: CASSLGLNSYNEQFF.

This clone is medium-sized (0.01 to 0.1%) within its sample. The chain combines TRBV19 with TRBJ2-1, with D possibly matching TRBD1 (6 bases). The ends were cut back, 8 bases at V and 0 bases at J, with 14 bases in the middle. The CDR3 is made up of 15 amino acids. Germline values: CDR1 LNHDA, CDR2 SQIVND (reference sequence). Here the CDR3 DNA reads TGTGCCAGTGGCCAGGGGCTCAACTCCTACAATGAGCAGTTCTTC. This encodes CASGQGLNSYNEQFF.

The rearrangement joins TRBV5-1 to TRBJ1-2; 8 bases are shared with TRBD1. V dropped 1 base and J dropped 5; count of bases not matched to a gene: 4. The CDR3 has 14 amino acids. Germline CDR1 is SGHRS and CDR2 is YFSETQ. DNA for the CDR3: TGCGCCAGCAGCTTGACACAGGGGGAGTATGGCTACACCTTC. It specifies CASSLTQGEYGYTF.

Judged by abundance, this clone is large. The CDR3 is CASSSSTDRGLGQPQHF. CDR3 nucleotides: TGTGCCAGCAGCTCCTCCACGGACAGGGGGCTGGGGCAGCCCCAGCATTTT. The chain employs TRBV5-6 and TRBJ1-5; 11 positions agree with TRBD1. The CDR3 extends over 17 amino acids. Germline CDR1 SGHDT, CDR2 YYEEEE. Germline trimming cut 3 bases from V and 7 bases from J; bases unmatched to any gene: 12.